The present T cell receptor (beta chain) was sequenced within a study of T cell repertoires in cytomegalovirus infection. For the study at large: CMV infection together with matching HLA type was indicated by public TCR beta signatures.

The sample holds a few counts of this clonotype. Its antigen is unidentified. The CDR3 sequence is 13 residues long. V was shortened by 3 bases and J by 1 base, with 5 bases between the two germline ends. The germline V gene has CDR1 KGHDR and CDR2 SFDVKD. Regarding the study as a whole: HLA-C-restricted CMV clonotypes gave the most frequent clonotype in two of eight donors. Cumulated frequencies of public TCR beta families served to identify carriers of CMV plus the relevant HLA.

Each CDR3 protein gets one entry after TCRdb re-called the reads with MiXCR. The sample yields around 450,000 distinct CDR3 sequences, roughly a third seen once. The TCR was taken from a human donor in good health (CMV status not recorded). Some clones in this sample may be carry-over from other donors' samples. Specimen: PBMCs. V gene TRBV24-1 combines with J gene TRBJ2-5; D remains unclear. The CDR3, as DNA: TGTGCCACCAGTGATACGGGCCAAGAGACCCAGTACTTC. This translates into CATSDTGQETQYF.